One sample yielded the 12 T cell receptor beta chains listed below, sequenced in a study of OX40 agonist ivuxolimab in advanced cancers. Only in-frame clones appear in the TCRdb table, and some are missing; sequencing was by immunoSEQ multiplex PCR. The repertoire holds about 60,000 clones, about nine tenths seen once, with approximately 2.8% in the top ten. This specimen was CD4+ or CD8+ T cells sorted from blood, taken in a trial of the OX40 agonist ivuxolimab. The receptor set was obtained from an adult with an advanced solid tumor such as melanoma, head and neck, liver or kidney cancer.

The DNA for the CDR3 is TGTGCCTGGATCCAAGGGGGCGTGATAAACACCGGGGAGCTGTTTTTT. Translating it yields CAWIQGGVINTGELFF. This rearrangement joins TRBV30 to TRBJ2-2; 7 bases are a match to TRBD1. Germline V gives CDR1 GTSNPN, CDR2 SVGIG (reference sequence). V was pared by 4 bases and J by 2 bases, with 10 bases of the junction left unmatched. CDR3 length equals 16 residues.

CDR3 in DNA: TGCAGTGCTGCAGAGAATAGCAATCAGCCCCAGCATTTT. Translated: CSAAENSNQPQHF. The rearrangement joins TRBV29-1 to TRBJ1-5; D not certain. This CDR3 is 13 amino acids long. Germline V CDR1 and CDR2: SQVTM, ANQGSEA.

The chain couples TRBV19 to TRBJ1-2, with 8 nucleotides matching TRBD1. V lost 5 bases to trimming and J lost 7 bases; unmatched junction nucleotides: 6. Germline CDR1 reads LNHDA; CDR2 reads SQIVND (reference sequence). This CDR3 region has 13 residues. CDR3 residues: CASSRQGRGGYTF. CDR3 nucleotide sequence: TGTGCCAGTAGTCGACAGGGGCGGGGTGGCTACACCTTC.

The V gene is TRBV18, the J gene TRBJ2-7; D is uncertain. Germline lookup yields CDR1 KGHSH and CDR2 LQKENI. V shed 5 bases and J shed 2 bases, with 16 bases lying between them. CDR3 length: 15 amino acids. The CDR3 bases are TGTGCCAGCTCAACAACATCTGGGGTTGCCTACGAGCAGTACTTC. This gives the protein CASSTTSGVAYEQYF.

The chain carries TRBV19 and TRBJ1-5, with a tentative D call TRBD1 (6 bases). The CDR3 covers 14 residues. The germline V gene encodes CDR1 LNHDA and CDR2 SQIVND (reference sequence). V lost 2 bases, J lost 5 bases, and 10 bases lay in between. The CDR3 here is CASSIKGGYQPQHF. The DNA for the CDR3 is TGTGCCAGTAGTATAAAAGGGGGGTATCAGCCCCAGCATTTT.

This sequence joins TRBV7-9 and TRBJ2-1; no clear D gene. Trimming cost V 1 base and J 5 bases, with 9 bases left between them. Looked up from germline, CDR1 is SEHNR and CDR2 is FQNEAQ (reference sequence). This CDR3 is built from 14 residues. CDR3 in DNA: TGTGCCAGCAGCTTAGTGAACAACCACAATGAGCAGTTCTTC. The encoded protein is CASSLVNNHNEQFF.

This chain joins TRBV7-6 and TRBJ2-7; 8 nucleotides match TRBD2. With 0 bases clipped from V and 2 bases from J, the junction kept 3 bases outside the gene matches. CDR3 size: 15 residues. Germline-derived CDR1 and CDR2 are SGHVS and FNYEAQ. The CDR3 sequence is CASSLAASGPYEQYF. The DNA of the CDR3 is TGTGCCAGCAGCTTAGCGGCTAGCGGGCCCTACGAGCAGTACTTC.

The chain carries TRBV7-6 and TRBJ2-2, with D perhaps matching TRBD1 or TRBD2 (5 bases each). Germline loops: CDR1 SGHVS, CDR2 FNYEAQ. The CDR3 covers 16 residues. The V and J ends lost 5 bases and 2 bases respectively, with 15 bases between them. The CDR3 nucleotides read TGTGCCAGCAGCCAAACGGGACGGATCAACACCGGGGAGCTGTTTTTT. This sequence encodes CASSQTGRINTGELFF.

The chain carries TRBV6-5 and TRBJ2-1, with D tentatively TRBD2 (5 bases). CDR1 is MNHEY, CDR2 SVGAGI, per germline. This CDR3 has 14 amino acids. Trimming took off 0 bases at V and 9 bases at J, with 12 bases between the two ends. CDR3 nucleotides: TGTGCCAGCAGTTACTCGATGGTGGGAGCTGAGCAGTTCTTC. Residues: CASSYSMVGAEQFF.

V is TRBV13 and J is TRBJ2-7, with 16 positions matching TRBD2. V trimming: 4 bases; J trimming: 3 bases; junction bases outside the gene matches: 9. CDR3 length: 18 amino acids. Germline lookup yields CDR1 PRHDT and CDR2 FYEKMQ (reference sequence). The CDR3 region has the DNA TGTGCCAGCAGCTCTACCGGGACTAGCGGGAGGGCCCTCTACGAGCAGTACTTC. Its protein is CASSSTGTSGRALYEQYF.

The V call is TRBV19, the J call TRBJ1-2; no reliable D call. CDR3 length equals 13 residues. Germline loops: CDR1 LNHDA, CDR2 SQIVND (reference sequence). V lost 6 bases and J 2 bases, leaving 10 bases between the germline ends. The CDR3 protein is CASSTGPNYGYTF. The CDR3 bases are TGTGCCAGTAGCACCGGGCCGAACTATGGCTACACCTTC.

CDR3 bases: TGTGCCAGCAGTCGGAACAGCCGATCCTACGAGCAGTACTTC. Translation: CASSRNSRSYEQYF. This sequence joins TRBV6-5 and TRBJ2-7; no clear D. The CDR3 is 14 residues long. Trimming shortened V by 5 bases and J by 1 base, and 12 bases separated the two germline ends. CDR1 MNHEY and CDR2 SVGAGI come from the germline V gene.